This T cell receptor (beta chain) is from a study of OX40 agonist ivuxolimab in advanced cancers. About the study: Dosing consisted of intravenous ivuxolimab at 0.01 to 10 mg/kg every 2 weeks. Mean age 60 years, range about 20 to 85; about 85% male.

A note on this clone: The antigen remains unidentified.

J was trimmed by 5 bases and V by 4 bases; bases with no gene match: 7. This CDR3 region has 15 residues. The germline V gene has CDR1 SGHRS and CDR2 YFSETQ. Data came from immunoSEQ multiplex PCR; TCRdb stores just in-frame clones and leaves some out. This sample has approximately 72,000 clones, with about four fifths found just once. Study findings and constraints: Compared with others, partial responders at 0.1-3.0 mg/kg displayed clonal expansion among the lowest.

Autoimmune disease history or systemic immunosuppression excluded patients. This chain links TRBV5-1 with TRBJ1-1; 11 nucleotides agree with TRBD1. The starting material was CD4+ or CD8+ T cells sorted from blood, obtained in a trial of the OX40 agonist ivuxolimab. The sequence was obtained from an adult with an advanced solid tumor such as melanoma, head and neck, liver or kidney cancer. CDR3 amino acids: CASSLGQGAITEAFF. The CDR3 DNA follows: TGCGCCAGCAGCCTCGGACAGGGGGCAATAACTGAAGCTTTCTTT.